These 18 T cell receptor beta chains came from one sample sequenced in a study of T-cell reconstitution after alpha-beta-depleted transplantation in children (dated by TCRdb to the mid-2010s). Library method: PCR. The listed sequencing device is Illumina HiSeq 2500. To normalize quantification of the TCRbeta repertoire, the TCR libraries were built with molecular barcoding that relied on unique molecular identifiers. In-frame beta chains were kept once TCRdb had trimmed the public reads at Q25 with fastp and called clones with MiXCR. Rows matching on CDR3 protein sequence are summarized as one entry with the most common DNA and genes. This sample lists 450,000 to 600,000 distinct CDR3 sequences; around a third were detected once. In total, the top ten clones hold around 2.5% of the sample. The sample was PBMCs from the stem cell graft donor, taken from the stem cell graft. These receptors all stem from a human donor who donated a stem cell graft to a child with aplastic anemia.

This clonotype was recorded a few times. The chain uses TRBV10-3 and TRBJ2-1; 7 nucleotides match TRBD1. The CDR3 totals 14 residues. Germline V CDR1 and CDR2: ENHRY, SYGVKD. Unmatched junction bases numbered 7, after V lost 6 bases and J lost 5 bases. The chain's CDR3 is CAIRATGTDNEQFF. The CDR3, as DNA: TGTGCCATCAGAGCGACAGGGACGGACAATGAGCAGTTCTTC.

The genes are TRBV19 and TRBJ1-1; no firm D call. The V gene's germline CDR1 is LNHDA and CDR2 SQIVND (reference sequence). Trimming removed 5 bases from V and 5 bases from J, with 15 bases in between. The CDR3 extends over 14 amino acids. CDR3 sequence reads: CASSDVMTQTEAFF. The CDR3 bases are TGTGCCAGTAGTGACGTTATGACGCAGACTGAAGCTTTCTTT.

The chain recombines TRBV19 with TRBJ1-5; D gene uncertain. The CDR3 covers 12 residues. Germline assignment: CDR1 LNHDA and CDR2 SQIVND (reference sequence). Trimming left V 1 base short and J 6 bases short, with 4 bases between. The CDR3 reads CASSIGVQPQHF. In DNA, the CDR3 is TGTGCCAGTAGTATAGGGGTTCAGCCCCAGCATTTT. The full variable domain, with the rest looked up from reference TRBV19 and TRBJ1-5, is DGGITQSPKYLFRKEGQNVTLSCEQNLNHDAMYWYRQDPGQGLRLIYYSQIVNDFQKGDIAEGYSVSREKKESFPLTVTSAQKNPTAFYLCASSIGVQPQHFGDGTRLSIL.

The rearrangement joins TRBV7-8 to TRBJ1-1, with TRBD1 matching 9 bases. CDR3 size: 19 residues. Germline CDR1 is SGHVS and CDR2 is FQNEAQ. After removal of 2 bases from V and 0 bases from J, the junction contained 13 bases not matched to a gene. The CDR3: CASSLRINRGPLMNTEAFF. CDR3 DNA: TGTGCCAGCAGCTTACGAATAAACAGGGGGCCGCTAATGAACACTGAAGCTTTCTTT. The entire variable domain, with the rest obtained from reference TRBV7-8 and TRBJ1-1, is as follows: GAGVSQSPRYKVAKRGQDVALRCDPISGHVSLFWYQQALGQGPEFLTYFQNEAQLDKSGLPSDRFFAERPEGSVSTLKIQRTQQEDSAVYLCASSLRINRGPLMNTEAFFGQGTRLTVV.

The chain recombines TRBV7-9 with TRBJ2-1; 8 nucleotides agree with TRBD2. Germline loops: CDR1 SEHNR, CDR2 FQNEAQ (reference sequence). V lost 6 bases to trimming and J lost 2 bases; unmatched junction nucleotides: 12. The CDR3 contains 17 residues. As DNA, the CDR3 is TGTGCCAGCAGGCCAACCCCTAGCGGGCCAACCTACAATGAGCAGTTCTTC. Translation: CASRPTPSGPTYNEQFF.

The chain links TRBV9 to TRBJ1-1; D call uncertain. The germline gives CDR1 SGDLS, CDR2 YYNGEE. Trimming removed 4 bases from V and 7 bases from J, with 11 bases in between. This CDR3 spans 12 amino acids. The CDR3 here is CASSPPSVEAFF. DNA of the CDR3: TGTGCCAGCAGCCCGCCCTCAGTTGAAGCTTTCTTT.

The CDR3 coding sequence is TGTGCCAGCAGTTACCTACATGTGAACACTGAAGCTTTCTTT. The encoded protein is CASSYLHVNTEAFF. The chain links TRBV6-5 to TRBJ1-1; D is unresolved. The CDR3 has 14 residues. Germline CDR1 reads MNHEY; CDR2 reads SVGAGI. V lost 2 bases, J lost 0 bases, and 7 bases lay in between.

The genes are TRBV4-2 and TRBJ1-3, with a possible D match to TRBD1 (6 bases). Deletions cut 4 bases from V and 0 bases from J, with 19 bases between. There are 18 residues in the CDR3. Germline lookup yields CDR1 LGHNA and CDR2 YNFKEQ. The CDR3 DNA reads TGTGCCAGCAGCCCCCGCCCGGGGACATGGAACTCTGGAAACACCATATATTTT. Translating it yields CASSPRPGTWNSGNTIYF.

This clonotype was counted many times. The chain combines TRBV20-1 with TRBJ2-1; 11 nucleotides align to TRBD1. The junction had 8 bases not matched to a gene; V was cut back by 3 bases and J by 1 base. CDR1 and CDR2 (germline): DFQATT, SNEGSKA (reference sequence). The CDR3 spans 17 residues. CDR3 residues: CSARPWGQGVSYNEQFF. For the CDR3, the DNA is TGCAGTGCTAGGCCGTGGGGACAGGGGGTATCCTACAATGAGCAGTTCTTC.

The chain links TRBV12-3 or TRBV12-4 to TRBJ2-1; 11 bases map to TRBD2. The CDR3 is 15 amino acids. V lost 5 bases and J lost 4; bases outside the gene matches: 4. Written as DNA, the CDR3 is TGTGCCAGCAGTAAGGGACTAGCGGTTTACAATGAGCAGTTCTTC. This codes for CASSKGLAVYNEQFF.

This clonotype was counted a few times. V is TRBV6-6 and J is TRBJ2-2; D may match TRBD1 or TRBD2 (6 bases each). The V end lost 6 bases, the J end lost 6 bases, and 11 bases lay between the germline ends. Looked up from germline, CDR1 is MNHNY and CDR2 is SVGAGI (reference sequence). This CDR3 has 13 amino acids. The CDR3 loop is CASRKEGAGELFF. Written as DNA, the CDR3 is TGTGCCAGCAGAAAGGAGGGGGCCGGGGAGCTGTTTTTT.

This clonotype came up a few times. This chain links TRBV3-1 with TRBJ1-2; no clear D. In germline, CDR1 is LGHDT, CDR2 YNNKEL (reference sequence). Trimming removed 1 base from V and 8 bases from J, with 8 bases in between. CDR3 length: 12 amino acids. The chain's CDR3 is CASSQVGYGYTF. In nucleotides, the CDR3 is TGTGCCAGCAGCCAAGTAGGGTACGGCTACACCTTC.

The CDR3 DNA reads as TGTGCCAGCAGTTACGGATTTTGGACCGGGGAGCTGTTTTTT. Translating it yields CASSYGFWTGELFF. This rearrangement joins TRBV27 to TRBJ2-2; D gene unclear. The CDR3 is 14 residues long. The germline V and J ends were trimmed by 4 bases and 5 bases, with 11 bases remaining between them. The germline V gene encodes CDR1 MNHEY and CDR2 SMNVEV (reference sequence).

This clonotype appeared many times. This chain uses TRBV7-2 with TRBJ2-2, with 10 positions matching TRBD2. Losses at the gene ends were 4 bases for V and 5 bases for J; bases not matched to a gene: 4. CDR3 length: 15 residues. Germline CDR1 and CDR2: SGHTA and FQGNSA. In nucleotides, the CDR3 is TGTGCCAGCAGCTCGGAGCGGGAGGGGACCGGGGAGCTGTTTTTT. The encoded protein is CASSSEREGTGELFF.

J is TRBJ2-1 and V is TRBV4-3, with 7 bases lining up with TRBD1. V lost 0 bases and J lost 3; bases outside the gene matches: 8. The CDR3 is made up of 17 amino acids. The V gene's germline CDR1 is LGHNA and CDR2 YSLEER. The CDR3 coding sequence is TGCGCCAGCAGCCAAGACATAACACAGGGGCTCTACAATGAGCAGTTCTTC. This sequence encodes CASSQDITQGLYNEQFF.

The rearrangement joins TRBV11-1 to TRBJ1-1; no clear D gene. V shed 11 bases and J shed 1 base, with 17 bases lying between them. The germline V gene encodes CDR1 SGHAT and CDR2 FQDESV (reference sequence). The CDR3 totals 14 residues. The CDR3 here is CACHDAAQNTEAFF. CDR3 in DNA: TGTGCCTGCCATGACGCAGCACAGAACACTGAAGCTTTCTTT.

About this clonotype: One end of the junction is discordant with germline, which a read error may explain. CDR3: CASSFSGSSYNEKFF. The DNA for the CDR3 is TGCGCCAGCAGCTTTAGCGGGAGTTCCTACAATGAGAAGTTCTTC. The rearrangement uses TRBV5-1 and TRBJ2-1; TRBD2 agrees at 9 bases. The CDR3 runs to 15 residues. CDR1 is SGHRS and CDR2 is YFSETQ in the germline V gene.

V usage is TRBV20-1 and J usage is TRBJ1-5; D gene uncertain. V lost 6 bases, J lost 3 bases, and 12 bases lay in between. The CDR3 has 13 amino acids. CDR1 is DFQATT and CDR2 is SNEGSKA in the germline V gene (reference sequence). In DNA, the CDR3 is TGCAGTGCCCTCCGGTCCATCAATCAGCCCCAGCATTTT. Translated, it gives CSALRSINQPQHF.